This T cell receptor (beta chain) derives from a study of graft-versus-host responses after intestinal transplantation. The plating included around 200,000 irradiated, violet-dye-labeled stimulator cells together with around 200,000 CFSE-labeled responder cells. With 7 bases removed from V and 0 bases from J, the gap between germline ends came to 7 bases. There are 12 residues in the CDR3. Germline CDR1 reads SNHLY; CDR2 reads FYNNEI. The assay was immunoSEQ multiplex PCR, and TCRdb's table has in-frame clones only and misses some. In the table there are about 14,000 clones, 35% to 45% of which are singletons. Study outcomes and limitations: When patients had graft-donor T cell macrochimerism, their allografts held high graft-versus-host to host-versus-graft clonal ratios. Some GvH clones appeared in ileal mucosa or blood before recipient bone marrow. Early declines in HvG clones that occurred post-transplant were associated with peak circulating GvH clone levels.

This TCR was sampled from a human patient who received an intestinal transplant. The sample in question was alloreactive CD8+ T cells from a mixed lymphocyte reaction culture, obtained before intestinal transplant. Subset specified: CFSE-low proliferating T cells sorted from approximately six-day pre-transplant mixed lymphocyte reaction (GvH or HvG direction). The chain employs TRBV2 and TRBJ2-7, with D perhaps matching TRBD2 (5 bases). CDR3: CASTGSSYEQYF. The CDR3 nucleotides read TGTGCCAGCACGGGGAGCTCCTACGAGCAGTACTTC.